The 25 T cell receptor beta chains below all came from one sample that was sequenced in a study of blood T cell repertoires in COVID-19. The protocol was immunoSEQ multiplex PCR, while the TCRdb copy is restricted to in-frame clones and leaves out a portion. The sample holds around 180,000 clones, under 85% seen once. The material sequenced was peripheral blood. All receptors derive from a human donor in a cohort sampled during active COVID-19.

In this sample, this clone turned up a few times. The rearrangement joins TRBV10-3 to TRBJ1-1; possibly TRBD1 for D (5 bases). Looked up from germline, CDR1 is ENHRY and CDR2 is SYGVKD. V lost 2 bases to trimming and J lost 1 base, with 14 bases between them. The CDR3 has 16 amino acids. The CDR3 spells CAISERVSGSNTEAFF. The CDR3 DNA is TGTGCCATCAGTGAGAGAGTATCAGGGTCGAACACTGAAGCTTTCTTT.

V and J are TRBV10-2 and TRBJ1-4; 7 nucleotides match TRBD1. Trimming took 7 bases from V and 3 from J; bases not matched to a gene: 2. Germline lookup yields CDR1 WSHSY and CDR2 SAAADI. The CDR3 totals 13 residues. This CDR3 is CASTTGANEKLFF. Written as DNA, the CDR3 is TGCGCCAGCACTACAGGGGCTAATGAAAAACTGTTTTTT.

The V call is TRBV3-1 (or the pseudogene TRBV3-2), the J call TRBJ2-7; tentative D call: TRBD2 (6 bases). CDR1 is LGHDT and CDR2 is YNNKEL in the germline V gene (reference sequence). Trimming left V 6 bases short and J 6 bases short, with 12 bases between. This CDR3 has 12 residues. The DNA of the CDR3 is TGTGCCAGCAGTAGCGGACATCGCGAGCAGTACTTC. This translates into CASSSGHREQYF.

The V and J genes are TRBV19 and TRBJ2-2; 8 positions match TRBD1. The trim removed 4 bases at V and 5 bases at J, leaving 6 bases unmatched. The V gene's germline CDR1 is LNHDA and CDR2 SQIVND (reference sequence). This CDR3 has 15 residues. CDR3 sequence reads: CASSTDRVRTGELFF. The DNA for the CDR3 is TGTGCCAGTAGTACGGACAGGGTACGAACCGGGGAGCTGTTTTTT.

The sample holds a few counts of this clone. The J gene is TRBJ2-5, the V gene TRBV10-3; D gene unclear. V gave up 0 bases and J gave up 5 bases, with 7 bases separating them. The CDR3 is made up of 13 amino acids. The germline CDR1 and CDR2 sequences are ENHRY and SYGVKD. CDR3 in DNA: TGTGCCATCAGTGAGTCGCGCCCCGAGACCCAGTACTTC. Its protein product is CAISESRPETQYF.

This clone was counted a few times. The CDR3 nucleotides read TGCGCCAGCAGCCAAGATCTAAAGGGTGGACATCCTTACACTGAAGCTTTCTTT. It codes for CASSQDLKGGHPYTEAFF. This chain uses TRBV4-1 with TRBJ1-1; a weak D match, TRBD1 (5 bases). Trimming left V 0 bases short and J 3 bases short, with 20 bases between. Germline V gives CDR1 MGHRA, CDR2 YSYEKL. CDR3 size: 18 residues.

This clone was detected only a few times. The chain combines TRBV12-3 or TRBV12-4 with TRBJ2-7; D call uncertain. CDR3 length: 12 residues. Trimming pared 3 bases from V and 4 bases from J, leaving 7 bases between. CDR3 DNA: TGTGCCAGCAGTTTCGTCAGATACGAGCAGTACTTC. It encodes CASSFVRYEQYF.

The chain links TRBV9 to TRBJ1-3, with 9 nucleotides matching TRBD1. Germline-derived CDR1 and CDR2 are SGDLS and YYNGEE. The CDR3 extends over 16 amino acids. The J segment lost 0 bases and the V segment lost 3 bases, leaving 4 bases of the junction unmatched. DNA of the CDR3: TGTGCCAGCAGCGACGGGACAGGGTACTCTGGAAACACCATATATTTT. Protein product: CASSDGTGYSGNTIYF.

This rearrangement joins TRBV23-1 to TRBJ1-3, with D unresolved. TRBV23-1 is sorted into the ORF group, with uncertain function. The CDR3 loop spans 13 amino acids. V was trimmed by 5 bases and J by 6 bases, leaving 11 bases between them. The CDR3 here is CASSNTPENTIYF. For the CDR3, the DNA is TGCGCCAGCAGTAACACCCCCGAAAACACCATATATTTT.

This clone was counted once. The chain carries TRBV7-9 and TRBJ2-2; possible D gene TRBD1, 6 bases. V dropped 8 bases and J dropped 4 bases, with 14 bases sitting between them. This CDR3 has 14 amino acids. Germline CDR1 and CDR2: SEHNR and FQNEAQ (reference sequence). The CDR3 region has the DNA TGTGCCAGCCAGGGGTCAGGTCCCACCGGGGAGCTGTTTTTT. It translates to CASQGSGPTGELFF.

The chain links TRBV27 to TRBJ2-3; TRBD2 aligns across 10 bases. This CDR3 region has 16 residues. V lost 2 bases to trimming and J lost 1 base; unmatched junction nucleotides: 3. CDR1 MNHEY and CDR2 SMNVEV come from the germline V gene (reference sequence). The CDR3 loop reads CASSLAGTSGTDTQYF. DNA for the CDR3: TGTGCCAGCAGTTTAGCCGGGACTAGCGGCACAGATACGCAGTATTTT.

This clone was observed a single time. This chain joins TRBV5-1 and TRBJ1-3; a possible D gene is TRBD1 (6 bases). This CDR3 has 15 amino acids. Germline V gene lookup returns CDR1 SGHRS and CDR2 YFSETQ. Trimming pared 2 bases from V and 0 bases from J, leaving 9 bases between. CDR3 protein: CASSLTGNSGNTIYF. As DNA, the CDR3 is TGCGCCAGCAGCTTAACAGGGAACTCTGGAAACACCATATATTTT.

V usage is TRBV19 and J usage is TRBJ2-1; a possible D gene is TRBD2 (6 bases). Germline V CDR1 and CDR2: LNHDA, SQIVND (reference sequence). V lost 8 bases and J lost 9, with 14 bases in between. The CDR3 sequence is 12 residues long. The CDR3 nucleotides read TGTGCCAGTGGTCCGGGGGTTGGTGAGCAGTTCTTC. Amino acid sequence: CASGPGVGEQFF.

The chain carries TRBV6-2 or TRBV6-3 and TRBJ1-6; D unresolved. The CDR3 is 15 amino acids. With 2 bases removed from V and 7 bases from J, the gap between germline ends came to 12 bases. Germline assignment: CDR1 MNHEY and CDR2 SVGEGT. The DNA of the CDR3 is TGTGCCAGCAGTTACGTCCAGGCAACGAATTCACCCCTCCACTTT. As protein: CASSYVQATNSPLHF.

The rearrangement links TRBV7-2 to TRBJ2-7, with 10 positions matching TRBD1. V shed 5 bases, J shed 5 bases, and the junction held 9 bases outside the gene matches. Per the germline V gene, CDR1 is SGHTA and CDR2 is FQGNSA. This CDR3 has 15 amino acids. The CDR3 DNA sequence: TGTGCCAGCAGCGCTAATTCCGGGACAGGGGACGAGCAGTACTTC. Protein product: CASSANSGTGDEQYF. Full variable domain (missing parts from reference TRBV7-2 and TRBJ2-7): GAGVSQSPSNKVTEKGKDVELRCDPISGHTALYWYRQSLGQGLEFLIYFQGNSAPDKSGLPSDRFSAERTGGSVSTLTIQRTQQEDSAVYLCASSANSGTGDEQYFGPGTRLTVT.

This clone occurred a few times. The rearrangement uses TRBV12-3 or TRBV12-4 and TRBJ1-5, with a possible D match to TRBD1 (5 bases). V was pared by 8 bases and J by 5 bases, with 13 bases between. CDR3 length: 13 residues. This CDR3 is CASRQGMHQPQHF. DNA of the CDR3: TGTGCCAGCCGTCAGGGAATGCATCAGCCCCAGCATTTT.

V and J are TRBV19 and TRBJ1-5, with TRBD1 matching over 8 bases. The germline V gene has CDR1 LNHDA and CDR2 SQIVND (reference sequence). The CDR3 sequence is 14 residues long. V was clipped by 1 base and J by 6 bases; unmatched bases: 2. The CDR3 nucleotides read TGTGCCAGTAGTATAGGGACAGGGTTTCAGCCCCAGCATTTT. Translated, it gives CASSIGTGFQPQHF.

CDR3 loop: CASRAGTGDGNTIYF. The CDR3 DNA sequence: TGTGCCAGCAGGGCGGGGACAGGGGATGGAAACACCATATATTTT. This sequence joins TRBV2 and TRBJ1-3, with 10 bases identical to TRBD1. The CDR3 contains 15 residues. The germline V gene has CDR1 SNHLY and CDR2 FYNNEI. After removal of 6 bases from V and 3 bases from J, the junction contained 5 bases not matched to a gene.

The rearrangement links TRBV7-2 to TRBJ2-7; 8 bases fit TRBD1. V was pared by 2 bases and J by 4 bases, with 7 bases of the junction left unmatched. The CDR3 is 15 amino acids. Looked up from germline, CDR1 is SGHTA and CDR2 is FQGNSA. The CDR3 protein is CASSLQGAVGYEQYF. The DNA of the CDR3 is TGTGCCAGCAGCTTACAGGGGGCCGTAGGGTACGAGCAGTACTTC.

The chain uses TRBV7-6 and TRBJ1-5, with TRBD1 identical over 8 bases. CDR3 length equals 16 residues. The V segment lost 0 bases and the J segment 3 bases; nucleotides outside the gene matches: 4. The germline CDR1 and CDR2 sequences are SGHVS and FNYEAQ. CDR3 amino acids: CASSLARGQDNQPQHF. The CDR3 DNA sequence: TGTGCCAGCAGCTTAGCGCGGGGACAGGACAATCAGCCCCAGCATTTT.

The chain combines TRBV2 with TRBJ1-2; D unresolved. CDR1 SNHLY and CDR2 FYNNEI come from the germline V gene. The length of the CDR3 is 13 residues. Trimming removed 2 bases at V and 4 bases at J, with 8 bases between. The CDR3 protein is CASSEMRSYGYTF. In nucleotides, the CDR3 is TGTGCCAGCAGTGAAATGCGAAGCTATGGCTACACCTTC. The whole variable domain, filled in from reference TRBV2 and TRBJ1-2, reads EPEVTQTPSHQVTQMGQEVILRCVPISNHLYFYWYRQILGQKVEFLVSFYNNEISEKSEIFDDQFSVERPDGSNFTLKIRSTKLEDSAMYFCASSEMRSYGYTFGSGTRLTVV.

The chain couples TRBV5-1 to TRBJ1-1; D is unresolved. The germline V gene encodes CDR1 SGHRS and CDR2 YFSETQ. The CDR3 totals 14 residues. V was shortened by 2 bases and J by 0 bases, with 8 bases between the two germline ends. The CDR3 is CASSFTQLNTEAFF. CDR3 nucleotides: TGCGCCAGCAGCTTTACACAGCTGAACACTGAAGCTTTCTTT.

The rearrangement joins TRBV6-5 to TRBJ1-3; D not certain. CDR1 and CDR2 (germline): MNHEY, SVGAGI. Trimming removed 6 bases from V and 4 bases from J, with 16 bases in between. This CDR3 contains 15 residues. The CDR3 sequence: CASSRLGISGNTIYF. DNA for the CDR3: TGTGCCAGCAGCCGTTTGGGCATTTCAGGAAACACCATATATTTT.

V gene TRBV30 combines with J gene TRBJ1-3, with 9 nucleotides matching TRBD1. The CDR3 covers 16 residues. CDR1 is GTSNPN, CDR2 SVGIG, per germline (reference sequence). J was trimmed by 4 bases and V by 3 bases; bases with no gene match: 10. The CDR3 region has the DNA TGTGCCTGGAGGGACTCGGGACAGGGATCCGGAAACACCATATATTTT. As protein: CAWRDSGQGSGNTIYF. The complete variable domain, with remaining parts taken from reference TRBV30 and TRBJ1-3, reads SQTIHQWPATLVQPVGSPLSLECTVEGTSNPNLYWYRQAAGRGLQLLFYSVGIGQISSEVPQNLSASRPQDRQFILSSKKLLLSDSGFYLCAWRDSGQGSGNTIYFGEGSWLTVV.

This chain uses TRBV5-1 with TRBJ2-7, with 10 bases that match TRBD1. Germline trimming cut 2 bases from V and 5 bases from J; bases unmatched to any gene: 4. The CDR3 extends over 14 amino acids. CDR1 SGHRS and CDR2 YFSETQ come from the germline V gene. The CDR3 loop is CASSLGQGVHEQYF. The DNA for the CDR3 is TGCGCCAGCAGCTTAGGACAGGGGGTCCACGAGCAGTACTTC. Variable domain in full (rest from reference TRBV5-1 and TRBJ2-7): KAGVTQTPRYLIKTRGQQVTLSCSPISGHRSVSWYQQTPGQGLQFLFEYFSETQRNKGNFPGRFSGRQFSNSRSEMNVSTLELGDSALYLCASSLGQGVHEQYFGPGTRLTVT.